The source of this TCR beta chain is a study of neoadjuvant anti-PD-1 for oral cavity cancer. Overall study: Nivolumab at 3 mg/kg was mostly given biweekly, three to four doses, pre-surgery. Findings and limits, study-wide: Non-responders to neoadjuvant nivolumab had significantly more clonal PBMC T cells than responders.

TCRdb's copy holds only in-frame clones and misses some; the assay was immunoSEQ multiplex PCR. The sample lists about 13,000 clones; 65% to 80% were seen once. V was clipped by 4 bases and J by 3 bases; unmatched bases: 5. CDR1 SGHTA and CDR2 FQGNSA come from the germline V gene. The CDR3 sequence is 16 residues long. To note about this clone: Its antigen is unknown.

Time point described: after neoadjuvant nivolumab, at surgical resection. The sample was PBMCs, taken after nivolumab (anti-PD-1) treatment. The chain couples TRBV7-2 to TRBJ2-2; TRBD2 agrees at 10 bases. This clonotype originated in a person between 40 and 85 years old with oral cavity squamous cell carcinoma. The CDR3 bases are TGTGCCAGCAGCTGGGGACTAGCGACCTACACCGGGGAGCTGTTTTTT. Its translation is CASSWGLATYTGELFF.